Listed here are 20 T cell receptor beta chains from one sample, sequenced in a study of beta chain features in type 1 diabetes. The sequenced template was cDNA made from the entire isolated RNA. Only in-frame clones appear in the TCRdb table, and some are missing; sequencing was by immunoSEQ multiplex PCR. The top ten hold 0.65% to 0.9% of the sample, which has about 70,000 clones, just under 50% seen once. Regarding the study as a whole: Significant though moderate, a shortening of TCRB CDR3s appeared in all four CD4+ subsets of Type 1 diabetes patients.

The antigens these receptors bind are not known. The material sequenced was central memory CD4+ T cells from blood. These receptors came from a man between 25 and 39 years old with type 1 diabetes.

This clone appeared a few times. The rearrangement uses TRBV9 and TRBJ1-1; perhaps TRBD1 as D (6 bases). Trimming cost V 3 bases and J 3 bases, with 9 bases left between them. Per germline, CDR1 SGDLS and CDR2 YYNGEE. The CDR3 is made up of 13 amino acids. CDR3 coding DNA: TGTGCCAGCAGCGAAACAGGGTACACTGAAGCTTTCTTT. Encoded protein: CASSETGYTEAFF. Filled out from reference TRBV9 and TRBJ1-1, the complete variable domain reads DSGVTQTPKHLITATGQRVTLRCSPRSGDLSVYWYQQSLDQGLQFLIQYYNGEERAKGNILERFSAQQFPDLHSELNLSSLELGDSALYFCASSETGYTEAFFGQGTRLTVV.

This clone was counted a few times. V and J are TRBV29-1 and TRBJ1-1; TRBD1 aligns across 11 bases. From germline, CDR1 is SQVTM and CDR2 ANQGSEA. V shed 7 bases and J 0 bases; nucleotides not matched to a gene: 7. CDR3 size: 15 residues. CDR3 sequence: CSAPGQGVMNTEAFF. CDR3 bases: TGCAGCGCCCCGGGACAGGGGGTTATGAACACTGAAGCTTTCTTT.

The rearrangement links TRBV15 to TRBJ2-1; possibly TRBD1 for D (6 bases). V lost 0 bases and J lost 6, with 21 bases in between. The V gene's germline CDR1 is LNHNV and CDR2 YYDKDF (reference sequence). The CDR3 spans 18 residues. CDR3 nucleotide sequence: TGTGCCACCAGCAGAGAAGGGCTAGCCCAAGGGGGTGGCAATGAGCAGTTCTTC. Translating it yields CATSREGLAQGGGNEQFF.

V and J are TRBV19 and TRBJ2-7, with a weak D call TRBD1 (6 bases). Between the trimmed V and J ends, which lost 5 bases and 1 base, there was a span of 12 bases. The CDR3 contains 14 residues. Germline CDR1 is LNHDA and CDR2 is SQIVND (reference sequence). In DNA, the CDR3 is TGTGCCAGTAGTGGGGGCTGGAAGTCCTACGAGCAGTACTTC. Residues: CASSGGWKSYEQYF.

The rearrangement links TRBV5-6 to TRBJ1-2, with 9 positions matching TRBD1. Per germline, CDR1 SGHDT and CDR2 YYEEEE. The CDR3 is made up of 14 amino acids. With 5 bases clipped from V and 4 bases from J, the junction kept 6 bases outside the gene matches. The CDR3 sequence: CASRPGQGGYGYTF. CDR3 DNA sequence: TGTGCCAGCAGGCCGGGACAGGGAGGCTATGGCTACACCTTC.

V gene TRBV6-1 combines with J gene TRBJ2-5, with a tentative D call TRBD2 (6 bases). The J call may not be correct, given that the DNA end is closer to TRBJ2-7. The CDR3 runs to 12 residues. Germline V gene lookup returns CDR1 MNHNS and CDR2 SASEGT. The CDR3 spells CASSRELPEQYF. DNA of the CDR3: TGTGCCAGCAGTCGGGAGTTGCCCGAGCAGTACTTC.

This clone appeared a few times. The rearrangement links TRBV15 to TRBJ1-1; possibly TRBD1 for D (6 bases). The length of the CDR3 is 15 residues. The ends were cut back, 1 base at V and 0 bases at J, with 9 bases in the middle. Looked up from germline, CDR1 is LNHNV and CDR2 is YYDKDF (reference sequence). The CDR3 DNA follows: TGTGCCACCAGCAGAGGGGACAACATGAACACTGAAGCTTTCTTT. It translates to CATSRGDNMNTEAFF.

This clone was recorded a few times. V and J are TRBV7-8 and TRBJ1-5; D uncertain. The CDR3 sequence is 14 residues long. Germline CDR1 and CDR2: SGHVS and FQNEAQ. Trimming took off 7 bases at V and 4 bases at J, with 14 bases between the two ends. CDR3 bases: TGTGCCAGCACCAACCGGGGTAATAATCAGCCCCAGCATTTT. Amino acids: CASTNRGNNQPQHF.

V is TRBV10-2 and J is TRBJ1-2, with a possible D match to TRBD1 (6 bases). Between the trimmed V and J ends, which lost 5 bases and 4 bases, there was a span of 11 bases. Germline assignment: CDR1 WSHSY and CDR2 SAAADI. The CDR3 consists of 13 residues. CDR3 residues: CASSRDIVYGYTF. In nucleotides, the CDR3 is TGCGCCAGCAGTAGGGACATAGTCTATGGCTACACCTTC.

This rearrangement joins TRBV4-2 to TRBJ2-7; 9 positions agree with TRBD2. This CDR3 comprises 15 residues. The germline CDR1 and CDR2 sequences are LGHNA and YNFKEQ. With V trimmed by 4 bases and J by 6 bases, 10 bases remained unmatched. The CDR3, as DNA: TGTGCCAGCAGCCCAGATAGCGGGAGCAGTGGCGAGCAGTACTTC. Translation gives CASSPDSGSSGEQYF.

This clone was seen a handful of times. The CDR3 DNA follows: TGTGCCAGCAGCTTAGGCAGGGAGGGAGAGACCCAGTACTTC. Translation: CASSLGREGETQYF. V and J are TRBV11-2 and TRBJ2-5; 7 bases map to TRBD2. The CDR3 length is 14 residues. The ends lost 1 base at V and 4 bases at J; junction bases unmatched: 3. Germline V gene data show CDR1 as SGHAT and CDR2 as FQNNGV.

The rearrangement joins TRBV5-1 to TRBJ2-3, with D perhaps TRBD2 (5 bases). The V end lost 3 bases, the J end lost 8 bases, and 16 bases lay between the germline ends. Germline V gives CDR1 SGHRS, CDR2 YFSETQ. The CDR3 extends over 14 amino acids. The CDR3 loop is CASSSLADSVTQYF. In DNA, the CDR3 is TGCGCCAGCAGCTCTCTAGCAGATTCGGTTACGCAGTATTTT.

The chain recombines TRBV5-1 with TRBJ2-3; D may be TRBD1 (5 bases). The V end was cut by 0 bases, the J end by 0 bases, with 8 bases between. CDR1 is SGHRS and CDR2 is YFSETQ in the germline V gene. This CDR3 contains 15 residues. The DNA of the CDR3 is TGCGCCAGCAGCTTGGAGGGGAAGAGCACAGATACGCAGTATTTT. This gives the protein CASSLEGKSTDTQYF.

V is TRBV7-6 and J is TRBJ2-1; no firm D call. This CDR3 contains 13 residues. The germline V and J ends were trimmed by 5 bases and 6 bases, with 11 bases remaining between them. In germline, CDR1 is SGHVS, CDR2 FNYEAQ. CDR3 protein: CASSPRQGNEQFF. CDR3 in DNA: TGTGCCAGCAGCCCTCGACAAGGCAATGAGCAGTTCTTC.

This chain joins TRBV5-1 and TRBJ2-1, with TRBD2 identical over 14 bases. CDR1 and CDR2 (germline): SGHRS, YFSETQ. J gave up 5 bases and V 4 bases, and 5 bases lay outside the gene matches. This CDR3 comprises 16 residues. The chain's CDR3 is CASSTTGLAGDNEQFF. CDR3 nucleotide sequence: TGCGCCAGCAGCACCACGGGACTAGCGGGGGACAATGAGCAGTTCTTC.

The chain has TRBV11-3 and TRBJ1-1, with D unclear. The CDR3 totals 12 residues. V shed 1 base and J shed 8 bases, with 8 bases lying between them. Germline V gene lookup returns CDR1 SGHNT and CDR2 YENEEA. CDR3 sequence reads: CASSLASTEAFF. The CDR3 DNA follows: TGTGCCAGCAGCTTAGCCAGTACCGAAGCTTTCTTT.

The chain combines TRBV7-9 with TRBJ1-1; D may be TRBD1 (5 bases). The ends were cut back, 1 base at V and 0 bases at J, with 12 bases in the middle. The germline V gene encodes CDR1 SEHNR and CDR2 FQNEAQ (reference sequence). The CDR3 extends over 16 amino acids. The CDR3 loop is CASSLGREAVNTEAFF. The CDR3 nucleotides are TGTGCCAGCAGCTTAGGCAGGGAGGCTGTGAACACTGAAGCTTTCTTT.

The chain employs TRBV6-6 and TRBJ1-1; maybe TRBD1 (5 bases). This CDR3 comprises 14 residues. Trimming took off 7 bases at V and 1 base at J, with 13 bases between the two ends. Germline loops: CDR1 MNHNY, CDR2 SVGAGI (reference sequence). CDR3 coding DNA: TGTGCCAGCATCACAAAAACAGGGAACACTGAAGCTTTCTTT. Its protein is CASITKTGNTEAFF.

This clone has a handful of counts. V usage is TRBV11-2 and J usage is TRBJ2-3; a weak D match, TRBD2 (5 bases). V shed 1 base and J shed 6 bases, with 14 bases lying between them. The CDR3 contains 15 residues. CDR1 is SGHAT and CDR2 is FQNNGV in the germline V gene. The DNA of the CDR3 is TGTGCCAGCAGCTTAGCGCCCCAAGTAGCGGATACGCAGTATTTT. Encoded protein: CASSLAPQVADTQYF.

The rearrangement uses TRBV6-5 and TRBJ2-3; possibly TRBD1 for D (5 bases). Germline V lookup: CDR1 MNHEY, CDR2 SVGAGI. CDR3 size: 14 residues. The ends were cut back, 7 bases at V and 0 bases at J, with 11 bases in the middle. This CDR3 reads CASNRAGSTDTQYF. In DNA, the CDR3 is TGTGCCAGCAATCGGGCAGGGAGCACAGATACGCAGTATTTT.